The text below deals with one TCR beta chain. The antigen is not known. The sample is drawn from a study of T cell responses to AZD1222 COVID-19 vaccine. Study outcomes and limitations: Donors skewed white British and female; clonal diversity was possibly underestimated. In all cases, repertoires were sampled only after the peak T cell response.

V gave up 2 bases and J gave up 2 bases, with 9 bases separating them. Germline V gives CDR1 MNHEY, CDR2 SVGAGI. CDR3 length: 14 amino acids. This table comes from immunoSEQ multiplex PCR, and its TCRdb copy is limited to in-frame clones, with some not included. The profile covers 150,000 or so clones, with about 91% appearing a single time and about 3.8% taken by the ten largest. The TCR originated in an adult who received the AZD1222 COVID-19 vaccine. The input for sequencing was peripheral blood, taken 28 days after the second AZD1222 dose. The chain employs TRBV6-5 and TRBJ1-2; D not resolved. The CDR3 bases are TGTGCCAGCAGTTACGGCCCCGGGAACTATGGCTACACCTTC. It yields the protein CASSYGPGNYGYTF.